Sequencing of this T cell receptor beta chain was carried out in a study of T cell responses to AZD1222 COVID-19 vaccine. Assay used: immunoSEQ multiplex PCR; TCRdb lists only in-frame clones, some missing. The data contain around 220,000 clones, approximately 94% of them seen just once; the ten biggest clones take up around 1.8%. Per germline, CDR1 GTSNPN and CDR2 SVGIG (reference sequence). Between the trimmed V and J ends, which lost 0 bases and 0 bases, there was a span of 15 bases. This CDR3 has 17 residues. The sequence was obtained from an adult who received the MenACWY meningococcal vaccine as a control. Source: peripheral blood, taken 28 days after the second dose of the MenACWY control vaccine. The chain couples TRBV30 to TRBJ1-5; the D gene is possibly TRBD1 (5 bases). DNA of the CDR3: TGTGCCTGGAGTGTACATTCAGGGCTCGGTAGCAATCAGCCCCAGCATTTT. It encodes CAWSVHSGLGSNQPQHF.